This T cell receptor beta chain was documented in a study of somatic mutations in cytotoxic T cells in rheumatoid arthritis. Study overall: Purity of nearly 100% was reached when some V beta antibody-stained T-cell populations were flow-sorted, including V beta1+ cells sequenced for TCRB.

Findings and limits, study-wide: The study found that the largest CD8+ clone exceeded 20% of CD8+ cells in about an eighth of the roughly 65 patients.

Generated by immunoSEQ multiplex PCR, the TCRdb table keeps only in-frame clones and is missing some. The table lists about 14,000 clones, 60% to 85% of them singletons. The trim removed 0 bases at V and 7 bases at J, leaving 6 bases unmatched. The CDR3 loop spans 15 amino acids. Germline V CDR1 and CDR2: SGHRS, YFSETQ. Remarks on this clone: Its antigen is not identified.

The sequence derives from an adult with rheumatoid arthritis. This chain uses TRBV5-1 with TRBJ2-1; 8 positions agree with TRBD1. Input material: CD8+ T cells sorted from blood. CDR3 sequence reads: CASSLGQGAWNEQFF. The CDR3 region has the DNA TGCGCCAGCAGCTTGGGGCAGGGGGCTTGGAATGAGCAGTTCTTC.